The clone carrying this T cell receptor beta chain was seen ten or more times. Its antigen is unidentified. On the basis of clinical symptoms, serum thyroxine and TRAb, thyroid ultrasound and orbital computed tomography, diagnoses were made. Regions amplified from RNA transcripts were the TCR beta CDR3 regions. With the HTBI primer set, the TCR CDR3 went through a first round of RT-PCR. A single record per CDR3 protein comes from TCRdb applying MiXCR to the multiplex PCR reads. The sample carries approximately 620,000 distinct CDR3 sequences, approximately 16% recorded once. This specimen comes from a study of T cells in Graves' hyperthyroidism and ophthalmopathy. Findings of the study overall: Most expanded thyroid clonotypes above 0.001 recurred in blood. Ophthalmopathy prediction by the model preceded onset by a median roughly 6 months.

CDR3 length equals 14 residues. V lost 6 bases to trimming and J lost 6 bases, with 16 bases between them. CDR1 is SNHLY and CDR2 is FYNNEI in the germline V gene. The receptor was derived from a woman aged 35 to 49 with Graves' ophthalmopathy. This chain links TRBV2 with TRBJ2-3; no firm D call. The specimen sequenced was blood. CDR3 region: CASSYPFRGDTQYF. The CDR3 DNA follows: TGTGCCAGCAGCTACCCCTTCCGAGGTGATACGCAGTATTTT.